Below are 28 T cell receptor beta chains sequenced from a single sample in a study of blood T cell repertoires in COVID-19. Using immunoSEQ multiplex PCR, the repertoire was profiled, and TCRdb retains in-frame clones only, with some absent. The sample consists of over 200,000 clones, 85% to 90% of them appearing once. The sample comprised peripheral blood. The receptors shown here come from an elderly man with acute or convalescent COVID-19.

The CDR3 protein is CASRAGGGAGNTIYF. In DNA form, the CDR3 reads TGTGCCAGCAGAGCCGGAGGAGGGGCTGGAAACACCATATATTTT. The J gene is TRBJ1-3, the V gene TRBV11-3, with D perhaps matching TRBD1 (5 bases). V was pared by 6 bases and J by 2 bases, with 14 bases between. CDR3 length: 15 amino acids. Germline V CDR1 and CDR2: SGHNT, YENEEA.

The CDR3 region is CASSQDRVSTEAFF. In DNA form, the CDR3 reads TGTGCCAGCTCACAGGACAGGGTGAGCACTGAAGCTTTCTTT. V and J are TRBV18 and TRBJ1-1; 8 bases line up with TRBD1. In germline, CDR1 is KGHSH, CDR2 LQKENI. The CDR3 consists of 14 residues. Trimming cost V 4 bases and J 4 bases; bases outside gene matches: 5. Full variable domain (outside the CDR3, taken from reference TRBV18 and TRBJ1-1): NAGVMQNPRHLVRRRGQEARLRCSPMKGHSHVYWYRQLPEEGLKFMVYLQKENIIDESGMPKERFSAEFPKEGPSILRIQQVVRGDSAAYFCASSQDRVSTEAFFGQGTRLTVV.

The V call is TRBV7-9, the J call TRBJ1-4; D perhaps matches TRBD1 (5 bases). Deletions cut 5 bases from V and 6 bases from J, with 16 bases between. Germline lookup yields CDR1 SEHNR and CDR2 FQNEAQ (reference sequence). This CDR3 spans 15 amino acids. In DNA form, the CDR3 reads TGTGCCAGCAGCCCGGGCCGGGGGAAGGATGAAAAACTGTTTTTT. This codes for CASSPGRGKDEKLFF.

The chain recombines TRBV25-1 with TRBJ2-7, with D possibly being TRBD2 (6 bases). The V and J ends lost 2 bases and 5 bases respectively, with 13 bases between them. Germline-derived CDR1 and CDR2 are MGHDK and SYGVNS. The CDR3 consists of 14 residues. CDR3 region: CASSEALANHEQYF. The DNA of the CDR3 is TGTGCCAGCAGTGAAGCACTAGCTAACCACGAGCAGTACTTC.

The rearrangement uses TRBV11-3 and TRBJ1-2, with TRBD1 matching over 8 bases. CDR3 length: 14 residues. Germline-derived CDR1 and CDR2 are SGHNT and YENEEA. V lost 5 bases and J lost 11; bases outside the gene matches: 13. CDR3 region: CASSQTGAHSGYTF. CDR3 coding DNA: TGTGCCAGCAGCCAGACAGGGGCCCACTCTGGTTACACCTTC.

V gene TRBV28 combines with J gene TRBJ1-1; TRBD1 is a possible D gene (5 bases). The germline V and J ends were trimmed by 2 bases and 0 bases, with 13 bases remaining between them. Germline CDR1 and CDR2: MDHEN and SYDVKM. This CDR3 has 16 amino acids. For the CDR3, the DNA is TGTGCCAGCAGTTTAGGGCAGGGCCTAATGAACACTGAAGCTTTCTTT. This encodes CASSLGQGLMNTEAFF.

V is TRBV5-1 and J is TRBJ2-5, with 14 bases identical to TRBD2. Per germline, CDR1 SGHRS and CDR2 YFSETQ. The CDR3 runs to 16 residues. The ends lost 5 bases at V and 5 bases at J; junction bases unmatched: 8. DNA for the CDR3: TGCGCCAGCAGGTCGGGACTAGCGGGAGTAGGGGAGACCCAGTACTTC. This sequence encodes CASRSGLAGVGETQYF.

This clone was observed once. V usage is TRBV2 and J usage is TRBJ2-3; TRBD1 matches 7 bases. V shed 6 bases, J shed 9 bases, and the junction held 12 bases outside the gene matches. CDR1 is SNHLY and CDR2 is FYNNEI in the germline V gene. The CDR3 totals 14 residues. The CDR3 protein is CASRDRADEGTQYF. The CDR3 DNA reads as TGTGCCAGCAGAGACAGGGCTGATGAGGGGACGCAGTATTTT. Together with reference TRBV2 and TRBJ2-3, the CDR3 gives the full variable domain: EPEVTQTPSHQVTQMGQEVILRCVPISNHLYFYWYRQILGQKVEFLVSFYNNEISEKSEIFDDQFSVERPDGSNFTLKIRSTKLEDSAMYFCASRDRADEGTQYFGPGTRLTVL.

The chain links TRBV2 to TRBJ1-2; 9 bases align to TRBD1. Germline V gene sequence: CDR1 SNHLY, CDR2 FYNNEI. The V and J ends lost 6 bases and 4 bases, in that order; junction bases with no gene match: 6. There are 14 residues in the CDR3. The CDR3 sequence: CASSRDRAVYGYTF. CDR3 nucleotide sequence: TGTGCCAGCAGCCGGGACAGGGCGGTCTATGGCTACACCTTC.

The chain couples TRBV30 to TRBJ2-3, with D maybe TRBD1 (7 bases). Trimming removed 3 bases at V and 4 bases at J, with 20 bases between. Germline-derived CDR1 and CDR2 are GTSNPN and SVGIG (reference sequence). CDR3 size: 16 residues. CDR3 DNA: TGTGCCTGGAGCCCTTGGAGGGGGCGTGAGGCAGATACGCAGTATTTT. It encodes CAWSPWRGREADTQYF.

V usage is TRBV19 and J usage is TRBJ2-1, with a possible D match to TRBD2 (5 bases). CDR3 length: 14 amino acids. V was cut by 0 bases and J by 7 bases, with 10 bases left in between. Germline lookup yields CDR1 LNHDA and CDR2 SQIVND (reference sequence). DNA for the CDR3: TGTGCCAGTAGTATAGACATTCCGGGGAATGAGCAGTTCTTC. Amino acids: CASSIDIPGNEQFF.

This chain uses TRBV24-1 with TRBJ1-2, with unresolved D. Per the germline V gene, CDR1 is KGHDR and CDR2 is SFDVKD. The ends were cut back, 4 bases at V and 2 bases at J, with 22 bases in the middle. The length of the CDR3 is 18 residues. The CDR3 spells CATSDPSGSPGTNYGYTF. For the CDR3, the DNA is TGTGCCACCAGTGACCCTTCGGGGTCGCCAGGAACGAACTATGGCTACACCTTC.

This clone was counted between two and nine times. Within the sample, other DNA sequences also encode this same CDR3. The rearrangement links TRBV27 to TRBJ2-3; D remains ambiguous. In germline, CDR1 is MNHEY, CDR2 SMNVEV (reference sequence). V lost 4 bases to trimming and J lost 3 bases, with 2 bases between them. CDR3 length: 11 amino acids. In DNA, the CDR3 is TGTGCCAGCAGTTCTACAGATACGCAGTATTTT. This sequence encodes CASSSTDTQYF.

The chain has TRBV9 and TRBJ1-6; D is ambiguous. The CDR3 extends over 14 amino acids. Trimming stripped 0 bases from V and 10 bases from J, with 11 bases between. Per germline, CDR1 SGDLS and CDR2 YYNGEE. The CDR3 DNA reads as TGTGCCAGCAGCGTAGCTAGTCTCGAATCACCCCTCCACTTT. It specifies CASSVASLESPLHF.

The rearrangement links TRBV3-1 (or the pseudogene TRBV3-2) to TRBJ2-1; 12 bases agree with TRBD2. V shed 3 bases, J shed 6 bases, and the junction held 6 bases outside the gene matches. Per the germline V gene, CDR1 is LGHDT and CDR2 is YNNKEL (reference sequence). The CDR3 is 16 amino acids. CDR3 region: CASSQDLAGGSNEQFF. CDR3 in DNA: TGTGCCAGCAGCCAGGACCTAGCGGGAGGGTCCAATGAGCAGTTCTTC.

The gene calls are TRBV19 and TRBJ2-7; 10 bases are a match to TRBD1. V was pared by 8 bases and J by 2 bases, with 9 bases of the junction left unmatched. The CDR3 length is 15 residues. CDR1 is LNHDA and CDR2 is SQIVND in the germline V gene (reference sequence). Here the CDR3 reads CASSGGTGDPYEQYF. CDR3 DNA sequence: TGTGCCAGTTCTGGCGGGACAGGGGACCCCTACGAGCAGTACTTC. The variable domain in full, with the rest retrieved from reference TRBV19 and TRBJ2-7, is DGGITQSPKYLFRKEGQNVTLSCEQNLNHDAMYWYRQDPGQGLRLIYYSQIVNDFQKGDIAEGYSVSREKKESFPLTVTSAQKNPTAFYLCASSGGTGDPYEQYFGPGTRLTVT.

V and J are TRBV5-6 and TRBJ2-2, with unresolved D. This CDR3 spans 13 amino acids. V was trimmed by 3 bases and J by 6 bases, leaving 9 bases between them. Per the germline V gene, CDR1 is SGHDT and CDR2 is YYEEEE. The DNA for the CDR3 is TGTGCCAGCAGCTCCGGGTTGCCCGGGGAGCTGTTTTTT. Translation gives CASSSGLPGELFF.

The genes are TRBV5-5 and TRBJ1-5; D not certain. Germline loops: CDR1 SGHKS, CDR2 YYEKEE (reference sequence). This CDR3 comprises 13 residues. V dropped 2 bases and J dropped 5 bases, with 8 bases sitting between them. CDR3 protein: CASSFTDDQPQHF. The DNA for the CDR3 is TGTGCCAGCAGCTTTACAGACGATCAGCCCCAGCATTTT. Variable domain in full (rest from reference TRBV5-5 and TRBJ1-5): DAGVTQSPTHLIKTRGQQVTLRCSPISGHKSVSWYQQVLGQGPQFIFQYYEKEERGRGNFPDRFSARQFPNYSSELNVNALLLGDSALYLCASSFTDDQPQHFGDGTRLSIL.

The chain joins TRBV4-2 to TRBJ2-1; D remains unclear. Germline CDR1 reads LGHNA; CDR2 reads YNFKEQ. This CDR3 contains 13 residues. The V end lost 6 bases, the J end lost 4 bases, and 10 bases lay between the germline ends. Here the CDR3 reads CASSVTEYNEQFF. DNA for the CDR3: TGTGCCAGCAGTGTTACAGAGTACAATGAGCAGTTCTTC.

This sequence joins TRBV7-8 and TRBJ1-3; D remains unclear. V lost 5 bases to trimming and J lost 8 bases, with 13 bases between them. CDR3 length: 13 residues. Germline V CDR1 and CDR2: SGHVS, FQNEAQ. In nucleotides, the CDR3 is TGTGCCAGCAGCGCTCAGGTAGCGGACACCATATATTTT. Its protein is CASSAQVADTIYF.

This chain joins TRBV15 and TRBJ2-1; TRBD2 agrees at 9 bases. The CDR3 consists of 14 residues. Trimming cost V 3 bases and J 5 bases; bases outside gene matches: 2. Germline-derived CDR1 and CDR2 are LNHNV and YYDKDF (reference sequence). The CDR3 sequence is CATSRKREDNEQFF. CDR3 bases: TGTGCCACCAGCAGGAAGCGGGAGGACAATGAGCAGTTCTTC.

This chain joins TRBV5-1 and TRBJ2-2, with 9 bases aligning to TRBD2. Per germline, CDR1 SGHRS and CDR2 YFSETQ. The CDR3 totals 15 residues. Losses at the gene ends were 3 bases for V and 4 bases for J; bases not matched to a gene: 4. CDR3 sequence (DNA): TGCGCCAGCAGCTCCCTAGCGGGATCCACCGGGGAGCTGTTTTTT. Amino acid sequence: CASSSLAGSTGELFF.

V and J are TRBV21-1 and TRBJ2-7; no check of the table's D call, TRBD2, against the DNA was made. TRBV21-1 is classified as a pseudogene. CDR3 length equals 19 residues. Written as DNA, the CDR3 is TGTGCCAGCAGCAAAGTGGTACTACGACGTGTCCTAAGCTCCTACGAGCAGTACGTC. This codes for CASSKVVLRRVLSSYEQYV.

This chain links TRBV4-1 with TRBJ1-1; TRBD1 matches 11 bases. The germline V gene has CDR1 MGHRA and CDR2 YSYEKL. Losses at the gene ends were 1 base for V and 4 bases for J; bases not matched to a gene: 5. CDR3 length: 16 residues. The CDR3 region has the DNA TGCGCCAGCAGCCAAGTTATCGGGACAGGGGGCACTGAAGCTTTCTTT. Encoded protein: CASSQVIGTGGTEAFF.

This sequence joins TRBV7-9 and TRBJ2-1; 10 nucleotides line up with TRBD2. This CDR3 contains 13 residues. Germline assignment: CDR1 SEHNR and CDR2 FQNEAQ (reference sequence). J lost 16 bases, V lost 4 bases, and 10 bases had no gene match. The CDR3, as DNA: TGTGCCAGCAGCTCGGCGAGGGGACTAGCGAACTTCTTC. Amino acid sequence: CASSSARGLANFF.

The rearrangement joins TRBV5-4 to TRBJ2-5, with unresolved D. The ends were cut back, 0 bases at V and 3 bases at J, with 6 bases in the middle. Germline values: CDR1 SGHNT, CDR2 YYREEE (reference sequence). This CDR3 is built from 13 residues. CDR3 nucleotide sequence: TGTGCCAGCAGCTTGGGCCAGAAAGAGACCCAGTACTTC. Protein product: CASSLGQKETQYF.

This clone was seen a few times. The chain has TRBV19 and TRBJ1-4; D not resolved. V lost 0 bases and J lost 8, with 13 bases in between. Germline V gene data show CDR1 as LNHDA and CDR2 as SQIVND (reference sequence). The CDR3 contains 15 residues. CDR3 coding DNA: TGTGCCAGTAGTATAGAAGGGAGGTATGGGGAAAAACTGTTTTTT. It translates to CASSIEGRYGEKLFF.

The chain has TRBV10-2 and TRBJ2-4, with D perhaps matching TRBD2 (5 bases). Germline CDR1 WSHSY, CDR2 SAAADI. With 0 bases removed from V and 1 base from J, the gap between germline ends came to 7 bases. This CDR3 spans 15 amino acids. The CDR3 region is CASSESRVAKNIQYF. The CDR3 DNA sequence: TGCGCCAGCAGTGAGTCGCGGGTTGCCAAAAACATTCAGTACTTC.